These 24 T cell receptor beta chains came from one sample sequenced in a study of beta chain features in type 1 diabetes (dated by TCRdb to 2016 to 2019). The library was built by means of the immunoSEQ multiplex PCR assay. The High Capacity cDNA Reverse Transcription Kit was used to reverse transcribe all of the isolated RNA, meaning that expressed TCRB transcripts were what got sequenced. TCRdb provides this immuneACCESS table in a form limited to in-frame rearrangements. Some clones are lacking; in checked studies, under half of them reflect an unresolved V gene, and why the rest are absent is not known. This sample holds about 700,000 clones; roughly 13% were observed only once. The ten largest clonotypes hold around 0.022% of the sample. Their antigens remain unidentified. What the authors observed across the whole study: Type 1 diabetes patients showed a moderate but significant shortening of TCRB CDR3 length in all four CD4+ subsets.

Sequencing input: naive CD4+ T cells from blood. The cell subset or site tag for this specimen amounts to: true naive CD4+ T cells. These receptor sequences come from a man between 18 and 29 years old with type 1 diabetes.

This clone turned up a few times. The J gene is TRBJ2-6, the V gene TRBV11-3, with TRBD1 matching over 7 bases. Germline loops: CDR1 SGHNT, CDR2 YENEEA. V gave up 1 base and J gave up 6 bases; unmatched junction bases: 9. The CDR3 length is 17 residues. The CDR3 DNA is TGTGCCAGCAGCTTAGGCATCAGGGGGAGAAAGGCCAACGTCCTGACTTTC. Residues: CASSLGIRGRKANVLTF.

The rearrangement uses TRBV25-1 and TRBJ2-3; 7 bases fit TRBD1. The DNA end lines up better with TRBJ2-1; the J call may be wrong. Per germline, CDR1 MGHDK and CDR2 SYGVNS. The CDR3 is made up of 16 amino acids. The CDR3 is CASSLQDRSSYNEQFF. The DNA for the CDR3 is TGTGCCAGCAGCCTCCAGGACAGGAGTTCCTACAATGAGCAGTTCTTC.

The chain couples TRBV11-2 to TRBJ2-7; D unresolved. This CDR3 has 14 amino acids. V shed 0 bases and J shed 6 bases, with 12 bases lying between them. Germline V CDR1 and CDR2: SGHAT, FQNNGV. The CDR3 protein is CASSLDLNSLEQYF. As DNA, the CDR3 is TGTGCCAGCAGCTTAGATCTAAACTCTCTCGAGCAGTACTTC.

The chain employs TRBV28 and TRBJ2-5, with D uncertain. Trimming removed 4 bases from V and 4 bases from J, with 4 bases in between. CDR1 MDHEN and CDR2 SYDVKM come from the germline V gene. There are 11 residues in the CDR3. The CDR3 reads CASSYGETQYF. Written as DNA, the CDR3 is TGTGCCAGCAGTTATGGAGAGACCCAGTACTTC.

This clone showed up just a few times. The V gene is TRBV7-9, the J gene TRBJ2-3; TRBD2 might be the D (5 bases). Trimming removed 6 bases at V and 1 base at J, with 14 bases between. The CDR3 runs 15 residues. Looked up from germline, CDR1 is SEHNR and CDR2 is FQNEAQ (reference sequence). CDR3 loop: CASSFGLSGTDTQYF. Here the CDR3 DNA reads TGTGCCAGCAGTTTCGGACTGAGCGGCACAGATACGCAGTATTTT.

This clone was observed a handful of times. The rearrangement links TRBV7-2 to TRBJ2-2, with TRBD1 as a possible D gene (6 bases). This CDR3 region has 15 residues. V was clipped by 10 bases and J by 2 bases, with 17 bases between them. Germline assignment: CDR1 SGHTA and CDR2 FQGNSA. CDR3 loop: CAMGRQGPNTGELFF. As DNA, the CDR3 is TGTGCCATGGGACGGCAGGGGCCTAACACCGGGGAGCTGTTTTTT.

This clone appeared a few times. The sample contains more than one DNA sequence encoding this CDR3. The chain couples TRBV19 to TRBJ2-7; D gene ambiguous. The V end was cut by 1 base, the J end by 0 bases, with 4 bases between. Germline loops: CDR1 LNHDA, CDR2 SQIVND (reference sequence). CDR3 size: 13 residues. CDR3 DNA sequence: TGTGCCAGTAGTATAGGGGCCTCCTACGAGCAGTACTTC. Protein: CASSIGASYEQYF. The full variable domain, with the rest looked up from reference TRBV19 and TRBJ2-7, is DGGITQSPKYLFRKEGQNVTLSCEQNLNHDAMYWYRQDPGQGLRLIYYSQIVNDFQKGDIAEGYSVSREKKESFPLTVTSAQKNPTAFYLCASSIGASYEQYFGPGTRLTVT.

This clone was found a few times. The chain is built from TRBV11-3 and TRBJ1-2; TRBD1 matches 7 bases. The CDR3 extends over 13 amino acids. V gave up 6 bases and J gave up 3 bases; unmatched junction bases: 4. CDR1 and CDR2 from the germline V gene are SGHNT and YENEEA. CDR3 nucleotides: TGTGCCAGCAGTCGGGACAGCCACTATGGCTACACCTTC. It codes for CASSRDSHYGYTF.

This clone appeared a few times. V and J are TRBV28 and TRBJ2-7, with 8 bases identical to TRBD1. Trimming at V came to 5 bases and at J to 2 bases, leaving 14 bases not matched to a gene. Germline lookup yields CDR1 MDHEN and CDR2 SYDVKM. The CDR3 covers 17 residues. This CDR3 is CASSPWDRWGNPYEQYF. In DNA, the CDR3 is TGTGCCAGCAGTCCATGGGACAGGTGGGGTAATCCCTACGAGCAGTACTTC. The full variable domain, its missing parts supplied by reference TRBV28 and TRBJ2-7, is DVKVTQSSRYLVKRTGEKVFLECVQDMDHENMFWYRQDPGLGLRLIYFSYDVKMKEKGDIPEGYSVSREKKERFSLILESASTNQTSMYLCASSPWDRWGNPYEQYFGPGTRLTVT.

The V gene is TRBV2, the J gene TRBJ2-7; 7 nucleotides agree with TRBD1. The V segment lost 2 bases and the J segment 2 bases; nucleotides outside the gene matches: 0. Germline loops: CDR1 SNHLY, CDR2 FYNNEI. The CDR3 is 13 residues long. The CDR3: CASSEQGAYEQYF. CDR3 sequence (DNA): TGTGCCAGCAGTGAACAGGGGGCCTACGAGCAGTACTTC. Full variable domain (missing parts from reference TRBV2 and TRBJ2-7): EPEVTQTPSHQVTQMGQEVILRCVPISNHLYFYWYRQILGQKVEFLVSFYNNEISEKSEIFDDQFSVERPDGSNFTLKIRSTKLEDSAMYFCASSEQGAYEQYFGPGTRLTVT.

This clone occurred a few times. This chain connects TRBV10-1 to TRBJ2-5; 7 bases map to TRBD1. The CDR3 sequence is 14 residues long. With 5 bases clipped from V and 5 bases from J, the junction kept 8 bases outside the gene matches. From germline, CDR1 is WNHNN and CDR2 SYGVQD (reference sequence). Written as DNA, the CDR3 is TGCGCCAGCAGTTCGGGACAGAACGGGGAGACCCAGTACTTC. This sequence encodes CASSSGQNGETQYF.

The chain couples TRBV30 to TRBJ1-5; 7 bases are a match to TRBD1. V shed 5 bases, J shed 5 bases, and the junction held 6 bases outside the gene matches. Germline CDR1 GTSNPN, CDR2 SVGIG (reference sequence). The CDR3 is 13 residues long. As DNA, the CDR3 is TGTGCCTGGGAACAGGGGCCTTATCAGCCCCAGCATTTT. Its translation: CAWEQGPYQPQHF.

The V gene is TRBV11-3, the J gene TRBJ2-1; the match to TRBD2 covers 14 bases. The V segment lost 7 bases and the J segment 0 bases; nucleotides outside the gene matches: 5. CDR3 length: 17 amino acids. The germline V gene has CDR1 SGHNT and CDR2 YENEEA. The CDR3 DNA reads TGTGCCAGCACTGGGACTAGCGGGGGCGACTCCTACAATGAGCAGTTCTTC. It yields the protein CASTGTSGGDSYNEQFF. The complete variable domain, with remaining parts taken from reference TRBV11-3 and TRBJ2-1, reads EAGVVQSPRYKIIEKKQPVAFWCNPISGHNTLYWYLQNLGQGPELLIRYENEEAVDDSQLPKDRFSAERLKGVDSTLKIQPAELGDSAVYLCASTGTSGGDSYNEQFFGPGTRLTVL.

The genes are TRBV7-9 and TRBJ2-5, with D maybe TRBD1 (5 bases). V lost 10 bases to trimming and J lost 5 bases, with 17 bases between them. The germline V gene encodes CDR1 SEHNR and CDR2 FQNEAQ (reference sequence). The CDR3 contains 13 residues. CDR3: CATGLGVGETQYF. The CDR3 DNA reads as TGTGCCACCGGCTTAGGGGTTGGGGAGACCCAGTACTTC.

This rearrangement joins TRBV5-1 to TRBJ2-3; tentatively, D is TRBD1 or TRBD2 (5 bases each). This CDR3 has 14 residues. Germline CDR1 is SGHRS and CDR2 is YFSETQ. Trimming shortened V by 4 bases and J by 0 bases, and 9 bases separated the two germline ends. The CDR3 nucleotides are TGCGCCAGCAGCGTTGGGGGAAGCACAGATACGCAGTATTTT. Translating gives CASSVGGSTDTQYF.

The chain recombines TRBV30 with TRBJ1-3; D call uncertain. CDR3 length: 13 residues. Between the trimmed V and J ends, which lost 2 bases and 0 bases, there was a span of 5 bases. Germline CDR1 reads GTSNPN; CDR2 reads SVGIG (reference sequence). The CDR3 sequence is CAWSHISGNTIYF. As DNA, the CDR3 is TGTGCCTGGAGTCATATCTCTGGAAACACCATATATTTT.

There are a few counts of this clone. This chain's CDR3 is CAISGGQTQYF. CDR3 bases: TGTGCCATCAGCGGGGGTCAGACCCAGTACTTC. This rearrangement joins TRBV10-3 to TRBJ2-5; possible D gene TRBD2, 6 bases. The germline gives CDR1 ENHRY, CDR2 SYGVKD. The V end lost 6 bases, the J end lost 6 bases, and 8 bases lay between the germline ends. The CDR3 length is 11 residues.

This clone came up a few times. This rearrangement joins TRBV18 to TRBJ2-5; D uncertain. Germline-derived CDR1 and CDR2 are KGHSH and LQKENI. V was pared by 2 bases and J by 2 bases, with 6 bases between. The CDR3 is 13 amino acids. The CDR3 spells CASSPNMQETQYF. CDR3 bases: TGTGCCAGCTCACCAAACATGCAAGAGACCCAGTACTTC.

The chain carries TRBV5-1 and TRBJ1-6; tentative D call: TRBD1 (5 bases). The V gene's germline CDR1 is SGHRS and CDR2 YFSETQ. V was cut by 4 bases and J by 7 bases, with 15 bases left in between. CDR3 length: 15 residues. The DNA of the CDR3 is TGCGCCAGCAGCCCGAACTCCGAGGGGAATTCACCCCTCCACTTT. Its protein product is CASSPNSEGNSPLHF.

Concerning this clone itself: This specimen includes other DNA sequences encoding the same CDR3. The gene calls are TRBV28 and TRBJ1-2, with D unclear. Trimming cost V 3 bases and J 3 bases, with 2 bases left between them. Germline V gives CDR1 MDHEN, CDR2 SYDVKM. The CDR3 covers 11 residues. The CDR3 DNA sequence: TGTGCCAGCAGTTTCGACTATGGCTACACCTTC. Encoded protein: CASSFDYGYTF.

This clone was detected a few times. Here the CDR3 reads CASSLKETQYF. The DNA for the CDR3 is TGTGCCAGCAGTCTGAAGGAGACCCAGTACTTC. The chain is built from TRBV2 and TRBJ2-5, with D unresolved. The V gene lost 5 bases and the J gene lost 5 bases, with 6 bases spanning the gap. Looked up from germline, CDR1 is SNHLY and CDR2 is FYNNEI. CDR3 length equals 11 residues.

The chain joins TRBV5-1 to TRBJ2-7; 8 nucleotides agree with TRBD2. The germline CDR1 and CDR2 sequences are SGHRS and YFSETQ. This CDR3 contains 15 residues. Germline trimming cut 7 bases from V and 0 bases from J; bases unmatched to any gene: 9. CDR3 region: CASGRGAGASYEQYF. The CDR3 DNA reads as TGCGCCAGCGGGAGGGGAGCGGGGGCCTCCTACGAGCAGTACTTC.

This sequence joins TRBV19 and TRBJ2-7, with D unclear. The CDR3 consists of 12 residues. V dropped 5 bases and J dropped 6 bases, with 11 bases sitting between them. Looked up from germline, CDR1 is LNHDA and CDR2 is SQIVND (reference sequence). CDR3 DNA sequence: TGTGCCAGTAGTTCCATTCGGAGCGAGCAGTACTTC. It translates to CASSSIRSEQYF.

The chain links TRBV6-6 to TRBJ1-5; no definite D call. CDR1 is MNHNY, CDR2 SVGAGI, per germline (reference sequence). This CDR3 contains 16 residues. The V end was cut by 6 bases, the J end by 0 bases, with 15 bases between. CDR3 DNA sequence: TGTGCCAGCAGGTTGGAGCATCTCAATAGCAATCAGCCCCAGCATTTT. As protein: CASRLEHLNSNQPQHF.